A selection of T cell receptor beta chains follows, all from one sample in a study of long-term antiretroviral therapy in people with HIV. Generated by immunoSEQ multiplex PCR, the TCRdb table keeps only in-frame clones and is missing some. The sample contains tens of thousands of clones, 82% of which appear only once. Sample: unsorted PBMCs, taken less than 2.5 years after starting antiretroviral therapy. These receptors originate from a man aged 40-50 years with HIV. Both conserved end residues are part of each CDR3. The D gene is left open where the match is weak. Expanded clones get a size class; other rows say once, few or many, or leave the size out.

cdr3_nt cdr3_aa j_call d_call clone_size v_call
TGTGCCAGCAGTTTTAAGTACCCGAACACCGGGGAGCTGTTTTTT CASSFKYPNTGELFF TRBJ2-2 - few TRBV27
TGTGCCAGCAGTGTAGACAGGCCCTACTACGAGCAGTACTTC CASSVDRPYYEQYF TRBJ2-7 - - TRBV25-1
TGTGCCACCAGTCCAACTAGCGATAACACCGGGGAGCTGTTTTTT CATSPTSDNTGELFF TRBJ2-2 TRBD2 - TRBV6-4
TGTGCCATCAGCACAGGGGAAAATTCACCCCTCCACTTT CAISTGENSPLHF TRBJ1-6 TRBD1 medium-sized TRBV10-3
TGTGCCAGTAGTGCCGGGGGCGAGCAGTACTTC CASSAGGEQYF TRBJ2-7 - - TRBV19
TGTGCCAGCAGCCTCGGAGGTCTGGTAGACAATGAGCAGTTCTTC CASSLGGLVDNEQFF TRBJ2-1 - - TRBV11-3
TGTGCCAGCAGTTCCGGGAACTATGGCTACACCTTC CASSSGNYGYTF TRBJ1-2 - - TRBV28
TGTGCCAGCAGCGTCGCACCCGTGATACTAGCGGGAGACTACGAGCAGTACTTC CASSVAPVILAGDYEQYF TRBJ2-7 TRBD2 - TRBV13
TGTGCCAGCAGTGAACACAGGAGCTCCTATAATTCACCCCTCCACTTT CASSEHRSSYNSPLHF TRBJ1-6 - once TRBV6-1
TGTGCCAGCAGCCCTGGGACGGCTAACTATGGCTACACCTTC CASSPGTANYGYTF TRBJ1-2 - - TRBV5-6
TGTGCCAGCGGAAGACAGGTCCCACCTGGAGCTTTCTTT CASGRQVPPGAFF TRBJ1-1 - - TRBV6-1
TGTGCCAGCAGTGAAACGGTAGGCCAAGCCTACGAGCAGTACTTC CASSETVGQAYEQYF TRBJ2-7 - - TRBV2
TGTGCCAGCTCACCACCGGGACAGGGACAAGAGACCCAGTACTTC CASSPPGQGQETQYF TRBJ2-5 TRBD1 - TRBV18
TGTGCCAGCAGCTTAGAAGGGACAGGATATGACTATGGCTACACCTTC CASSLEGTGYDYGYTF TRBJ1-2 TRBD1 - TRBV13
TGTGCCAGCAGCCTGACAGGGGATCGTGGCTACACCTTC CASSLTGDRGYTF TRBJ1-2 TRBD1 - TRBV5-6
TGTGCCAGCAGCACTAATGGGGGGGCCCAGCCCGGGGAGCTGTTTTTT CASSTNGGAQPGELFF TRBJ2-2 - once TRBV7-3
TGTGCCAGCAGCTTCCAGGGTCGCCCATCCTACGAGCAGTACTTC CASSFQGRPSYEQYF TRBJ2-7 - - TRBV7-8
TGCGCCAGCAGTCTGGCAAAGGAGAACTATGGCTACACCTTC CASSLAKENYGYTF TRBJ1-2 - - TRBV23-1
TGTGCCAGCAGTGAAGAGGGGTATGAGCAGTTCTTC CASSEEGYEQFF TRBJ2-1 - once TRBV6-1
TGTGCCAGCAGCTTAGGTCTAGCGGCAGATACGCAGTATTTT CASSLGLAADTQYF TRBJ2-3 TRBD2 - TRBV11-3
TGTGCCAGCAGTTTATCGGGGGGAATGAACTATGGCTACACCTTC CASSLSGGMNYGYTF TRBJ1-2 - - TRBV27
TGTGCCAGCTCACCACTACCCACGGGGGGGGCAGGGAGTAAGATGAACACTGAAGCTTTCTTT CASSPLPTGGAGSKMNTEAFF TRBJ1-1 - few TRBV18
TGTGCCAGCAGCTTAGCCTTAGCGGGGGGTGGCAATGAGCAGTTCTTC CASSLALAGGGNEQFF TRBJ2-1 TRBD2 - TRBV7-8
TGTGCCAGCAGCGGATTGGGGGCCTACTATGGCTACACCTTC CASSGLGAYYGYTF TRBJ1-2 - - TRBV9
TGTGCCAGCAGCCTGACAGGAGCTCTCAATCAGCCCCAGCATTTT CASSLTGALNQPQHF TRBJ1-5 - once TRBV5-8
TGTGCCAGTAGTAGCAGAACTTACTACGAGCAGTACTTC CASSSRTYYEQYF TRBJ2-7 - - TRBV19
TGTGCCAGCGGGGGACTAGCGGGAGACGAGCAGTACTTC CASGGLAGDEQYF TRBJ2-7 TRBD2 - TRBV7-2
TGTGCCAGCTCACGGTGGGGAGGGGGCATGGATACGCAGTATTTT CASSRWGGGMDTQYF TRBJ2-3 - - TRBV18
TGTGCCAGCAGTTTACCCGGACTAGCGGGAGAAAGGGCCTACGAGCAGTACTTC CASSLPGLAGERAYEQYF TRBJ2-7 TRBD2 - TRBV28
TGTGCCAGCAGCGTGATGACGGCCGGGGAGCTGTTTTTT CASSVMTAGELFF TRBJ2-2 - - TRBV5-4
TGTGCCAGCAGCCTAGGGACAGGGGGCGTGGAGACCCAGTACTTC CASSLGTGGVETQYF TRBJ2-5 TRBD1 - TRBV27
TGTGCCAGTTCGATCGGGGGGGCTTTTGACGAGCAGTACTTC CASSIGGAFDEQYF TRBJ2-7 TRBD2 - TRBV19
TGTGCCAGCAGCCGCGGACAGATCTATGGCTACACCTTC CASSRGQIYGYTF TRBJ1-2 - few TRBV6-5
TGTGCCAGCAGCTTAGATACGGTGAACACTGAAGCTTTCTTT CASSLDTVNTEAFF TRBJ1-1 - - TRBV11-2
TGTGCCAGCAGCGTAGACGGTGCCCTCTACAATGAGCAGTTCTTC CASSVDGALYNEQFF TRBJ2-1 - - TRBV9
TGTGCCAGTACCAACTCGGGGGTCATCTACAATGAGCAGTTCTTC CASTNSGVIYNEQFF TRBJ2-1 - - TRBV18
TGTGCCAGCAGTGAAGATTTTGGGACAGGGGTCGGCCAGCCCCAGCATTTT CASSEDFGTGVGQPQHF TRBJ1-5 TRBD1 few TRBV2
TGTGCCAGCAGCCTAGCTGGTGGGAACACTGAAGCTTTCTTT CASSLAGGNTEAFF TRBJ1-1 - - TRBV13
TGCGCCAGCAGCCTGTTCGATGTAGACAATCAGCCCCAGCATTTT CASSLFDVDNQPQHF TRBJ1-5 - few TRBV4-1
TGTGCCACCAGCAGAGATCTCACGGGACAGGGAATCTTC CATSRDLTGQGIF TRBJ2-4 TRBD1 once TRBV15
TGTGCCTCCGGGACAGGCTTTCTCACTGAAGCTTTCTTT CASGTGFLTEAFF TRBJ1-1 TRBD1 - TRBV28
TGTGCCAGCAGCCAAGAGGGACCTTGGGATAGCAATCAGCCCCAGCATTTT CASSQEGPWDSNQPQHF TRBJ1-5 - - TRBV27
TGTGCCAGCAGCTTCCGACAGGGGGCGAACGAGCAGTACTTC CASSFRQGANEQYF TRBJ2-7 TRBD1 few TRBV5-4
TGTGCCAGCAGCCCTCTAGCGGGTCCCTACAATGAGCAGTTCTTC CASSPLAGPYNEQFF TRBJ2-1 TRBD2 - TRBV5-4
TGTGCCAGCAGTTCCTCCCTCTCGGGAATAGCCAAAAACATTCAGTACTTC CASSSSLSGIAKNIQYF TRBJ2-4 - - TRBV28
TGTGCCAGCAGCCCCGGGACTAGATTCGCGAACACCGGGGAGCTGTTTTTT CASSPGTRFANTGELFF TRBJ2-2 TRBD2 - TRBV11-3
TGTGCCAGCAGCGTAGCAGCTGGGGACTATGGCTACACCTTC CASSVAAGDYGYTF TRBJ1-2 - - TRBV9